This TCR beta chain emerged from a study of PD-L1 blockade in urothelial cancer. As for the study in general: Beginning in about 2014, patients received atezolizumab, given as 1,200 mg intravenously every 3 weeks.

Germline V lookup: CDR1 SGHTA, CDR2 FQGNSA. The CDR3 runs 16 residues. V lost 2 bases and J lost 4, with 15 bases in between. Stated time point: pretreatment peripheral blood. Data came from immunoSEQ multiplex PCR; TCRdb stores just in-frame clones and leaves some out. Of roughly 47,000 clones in the sample, roughly 78% were seen once. The origin of this receptor is a man aged 65-85 years with urothelial cancer. The J gene is TRBJ2-1, the V gene TRBV7-2, with D perhaps TRBD2 (6 bases). The material sequenced was PBMCs, taken around atezolizumab (anti-PD-L1) treatment. CDR3 sequence: CASSLSARDSYNEQFF. CDR3 bases: TGTGCCAGCAGCTTATCGGCCAGGGACTCGTACAATGAGCAGTTCTTC.